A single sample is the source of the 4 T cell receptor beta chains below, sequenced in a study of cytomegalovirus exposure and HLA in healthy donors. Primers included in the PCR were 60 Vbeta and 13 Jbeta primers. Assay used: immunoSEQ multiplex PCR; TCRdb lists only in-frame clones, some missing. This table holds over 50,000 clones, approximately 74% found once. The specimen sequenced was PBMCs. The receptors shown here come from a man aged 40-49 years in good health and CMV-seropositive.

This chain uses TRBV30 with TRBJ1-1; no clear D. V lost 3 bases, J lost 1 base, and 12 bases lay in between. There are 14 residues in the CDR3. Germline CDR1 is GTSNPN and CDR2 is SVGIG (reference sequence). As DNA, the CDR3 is TGTGCCTGGAGCGCACCGCGGGGGAACACTGAAGCTTTCTTT. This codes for CAWSAPRGNTEAFF.

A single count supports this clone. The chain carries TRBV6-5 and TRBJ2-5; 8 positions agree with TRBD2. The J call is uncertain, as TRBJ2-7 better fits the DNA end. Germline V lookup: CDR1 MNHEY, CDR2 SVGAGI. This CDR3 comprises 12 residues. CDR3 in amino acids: CASISGGYEQYF. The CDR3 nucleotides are TGTGCCAGCATCAGCGGGGGCTACGAGCAGTACTTC.

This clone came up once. The CDR3 DNA sequence: TGCGCCAGCAGCCAAGTTATGCGAAAGACCCAGTACTTC. Its translation is CASSQVMRKTQYF. The chain is built from TRBV4-1 and TRBJ2-5; D not resolved. V lost 1 base and J 6 bases, leaving 9 bases between the germline ends. The germline gives CDR1 MGHRA, CDR2 YSYEKL. The CDR3 is made up of 13 amino acids.

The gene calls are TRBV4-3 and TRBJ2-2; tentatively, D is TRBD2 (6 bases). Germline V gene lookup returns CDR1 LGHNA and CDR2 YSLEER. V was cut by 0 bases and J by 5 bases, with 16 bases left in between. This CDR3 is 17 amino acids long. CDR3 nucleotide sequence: TGCGCCAGCAGCCAAGAAAGACCGGGGGTGTATACCGGGGAGCTGTTTTTT. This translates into CASSQERPGVYTGELFF.